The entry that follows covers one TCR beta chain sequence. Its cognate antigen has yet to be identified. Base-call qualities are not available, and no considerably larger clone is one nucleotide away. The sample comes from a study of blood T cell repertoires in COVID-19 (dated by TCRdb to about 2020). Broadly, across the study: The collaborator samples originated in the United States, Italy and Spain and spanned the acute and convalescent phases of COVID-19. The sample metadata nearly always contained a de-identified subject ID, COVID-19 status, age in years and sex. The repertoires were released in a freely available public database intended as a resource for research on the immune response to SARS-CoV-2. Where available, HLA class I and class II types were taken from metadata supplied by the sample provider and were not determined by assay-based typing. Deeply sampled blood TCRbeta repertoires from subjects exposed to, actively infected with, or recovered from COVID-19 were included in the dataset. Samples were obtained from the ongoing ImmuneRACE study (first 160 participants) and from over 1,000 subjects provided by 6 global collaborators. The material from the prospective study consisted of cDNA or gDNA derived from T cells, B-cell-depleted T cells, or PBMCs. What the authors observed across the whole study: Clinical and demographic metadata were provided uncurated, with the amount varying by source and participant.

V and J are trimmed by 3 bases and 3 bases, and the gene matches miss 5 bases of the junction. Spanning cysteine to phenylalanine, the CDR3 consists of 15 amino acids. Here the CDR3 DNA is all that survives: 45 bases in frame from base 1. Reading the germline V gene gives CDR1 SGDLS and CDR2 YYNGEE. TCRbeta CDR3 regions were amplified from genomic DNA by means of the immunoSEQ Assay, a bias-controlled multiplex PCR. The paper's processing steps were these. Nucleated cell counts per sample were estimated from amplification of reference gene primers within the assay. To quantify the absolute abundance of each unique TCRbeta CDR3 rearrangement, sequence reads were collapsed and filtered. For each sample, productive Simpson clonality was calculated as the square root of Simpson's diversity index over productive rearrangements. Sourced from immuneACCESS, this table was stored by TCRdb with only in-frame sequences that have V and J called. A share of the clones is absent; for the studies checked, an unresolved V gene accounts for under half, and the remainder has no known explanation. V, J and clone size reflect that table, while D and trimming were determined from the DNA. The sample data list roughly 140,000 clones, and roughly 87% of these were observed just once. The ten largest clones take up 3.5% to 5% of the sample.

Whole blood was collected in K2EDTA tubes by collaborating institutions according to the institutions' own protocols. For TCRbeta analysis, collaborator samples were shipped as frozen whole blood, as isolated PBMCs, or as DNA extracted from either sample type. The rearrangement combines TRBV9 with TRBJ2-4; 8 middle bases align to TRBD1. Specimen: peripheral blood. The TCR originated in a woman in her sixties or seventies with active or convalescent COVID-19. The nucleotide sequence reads TGTGCCAGCAGCGGACAGGGGCCAGGCAAAAACATTCAGTACTTC. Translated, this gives CASSGQGPGKNIQYF.